The entry below gives a single T cell receptor beta chain sequence along with its context. The clone's antigen remains unknown. No qualities accompany the bases; no much larger clone lies one base away. The source of the sample is a study of OX40 agonist ivuxolimab in advanced cancers. About the full investigation: Ivuxolimab, which targeted the costimulatory receptor OX40 (CD134), was an agonistic, fully human IgG2 monoclonal antibody. Intravenous ivuxolimab was administered to patients every 2 weeks at six dose levels: 0.01, 0.1, 0.3, 1.5, 3 and 10 mg/kg. Among the roughly 50 dose-escalation patients, 19 had hepatocellular carcinoma, 15 melanoma, 9 renal cell carcinoma and 9 head and neck cancer. The dose-escalation cohort was around 84% male with a mean age of about 60 years, ranging from roughly 20 to 80. Prior anti-PD-1, anti-PD-L1 or anti-CTLA-4 therapy was permitted, and 30% to 45% of dose-escalation patients had received checkpoint inhibitors. Partial responses were achieved by three dose-escalation patients, of whom one had hepatocellular carcinoma and two had cutaneous melanoma. Peripheral TCRbeta sequencing aimed to test whether ivuxolimab altered TCR sequence diversity and caused clonal T-cell expansion. The monotherapy dose-escalation portion (N of about 49 patients) of the phase I ivuxolimab trial is reported in the paper. Overall results and qualifications from the work: Partial responders in the 0.1-3.0 mg/kg groups had among the lowest normalized peripheral clonal expansion, especially among CD8+ T cells. After ivuxolimab, CD8+ T cells had more expanded clones than CD4+ T cells on average. At doses from 0.1 to 3.0 mg/kg, clonal expansion was seen in both CD4+ and CD8+ blood T cells between baseline and week 6. Which antigens the clonally expanded peripheral T cells were specific for was not determined. Low levels of normalized T-cell clonal expansion were also seen in some nonresponding patients.

For sequencing of the TCRbeta CDR3 region, genomic DNA was extracted from the sorted cells. The immunoSEQ Assay was used for sequencing of TCRbeta CDR3 regions. TCRdb took over this immuneACCESS table, retaining in-frame rearrangements with V and J assigned. Such tables are incomplete; in checked studies, under half of the missing clones stem from an unresolved V gene, and the remainder is unexplained. Recorded for this sample are about 34,000 clones; around 80% of them occurred a single time. 2% to 3% of the sample lies in the top ten. The trial excluded patients who had a history of autoimmune disease or were on systemic immunosuppression. Peripheral blood for TCR sequencing was collected from all dose cohorts at baseline, on cycle 4 day 1, and on cycle 7 day 1. The samples were taken from a phase I, first-in-human, multicenter, open-label dose-escalation trial of ivuxolimab. Adults with locally advanced or metastatic melanoma, renal cell carcinoma, hepatocellular carcinoma or head and neck squamous cell carcinoma were enrolled in the trial. Before TCR sequencing, CD4+ T cells and CD8+ T cells from peripheral blood were sorted into separate populations.

The germline V gene sets CDR1 to SGHNT and CDR2 to YENEEA. The CDR3 spans 13 residues, from the cysteine through the phenylalanine. Only the CDR3 DNA is retained, 39 bases long and in frame from the first base. The junction carries 11 bases between V and J, which are trimmed by 3 bases and 8 bases respectively. The chain joins TRBV11-3 to TRBJ2-1; TRBD1 might be the D gene, on 5 matching bases. This TCR came from an adult with an advanced solid tumor such as melanoma, head and neck, liver or kidney cancer. The source was CD4+ or CD8+ T cells sorted from blood, collected in a trial of the OX40 agonist ivuxolimab. The DNA is as follows: TGTGCCAGCAGCTTCCTCGACAGCGATGAGCAGTTCTTC. This translates into CASSFLDSDEQFF.